Listed here is a single T cell receptor (beta chain). Its target antigen remains unknown. Nothing much larger sits one base from this clone, and base qualities are not available. The method behind the library was PCR. At the Johns Hopkins FTIC core, DNA from the cultured CD4+ T cells underwent TCR sequencing with the Oncomine TCR Beta short-read assay. The QIAamp micro DNA kit was used to extract genomic DNA from the cultured CD4+ T cells. Oncomine TCR Beta libraries made from cultured CD4+ T cells were pooled using unique dual indexes and sequenced on an Illumina iSeq 100. Per the original workflow: Non-productive sequences were removed, and CDR3s that did not start with C, did not end with F or W, or were shorter than 7 amino acids were discarded. Antigen-specific clonotypes were identified with the MANAFEST web application by comparing peptide-stimulated wells with reference and other culture wells. An FDR below 0.05, an odds ratio above 5, and a productive frequency above 0.1% in at least two of three replicate wells were required for clones to be considered positive. A clonotype counted as cross-reactive if it showed significant expansion both in the SARS-CoV-2 spike wells and in at least one common cold coronavirus spike condition. Using R version 3.6.1, CDR3 homology was evaluated through Levenshtein distances (stringdist) along with unrooted phylogenetic trees (ape). The public reads were run again by TCRdb, first through fastp at Q25 and then through MiXCR, and only productive beta chains were kept. Each CDR3 protein appears once, grouped with its most common genes and DNA. TCRdb, not the original authors, processed these V and J calls. In all, the sample holds some 20,000 distinct CDR3 sequences, and roughly 29% of those were seen once. The ten largest clones represent 9.5% to 13% of the sample.

This entry is derived from a study of vaccination and CD4 T cells after COVID-19 (dated by TCRdb to 2021 to 2024). For context, the study as a whole: Convalescent patients had a positive SARS-CoV-2 result on nasal swab PCR, and of these patients, some 10 had mild disease and one had severe disease. Six males and four females were included in the convalescent cohort, with two Hispanic individuals, seven Caucasians, two Asians and one multiracial person represented. Each participant got two doses of either the Pfizer-BioNTech BNT162b2 vaccine (n=8) or the Moderna mRNA-1273 vaccine (n=2). Post-COVID blood samples were collected from convalescent patients a median of approximately 93 days after diagnosis, with a range of about 30 to 161 days. Post-vaccine blood samples were taken a median of about 77 days after the second vaccine dose, with a range of 14 to 241 days. For stimulating the cultures, overlapping spike peptide pools were used, derived from SARS-CoV-2 as well as from the common cold coronaviruses HCoV-NL63, HCoV-OC43 and HCoV-229E. In control cultures, a CEFX viral epitope pool was used as positive control, an HIV-1 Nef peptide pool was used as negative control, or no peptide was added. The spike-specific CD4+ TCR repertoire was compared before and after mRNA vaccination in over 9 COVID-19 convalescent patients and a few infection-naive healthy vaccine recipients.

What the research found in general, with its limitations: The number of convalescent patients in the study was relatively small, and the study did not examine early timepoints following natural infection. Among convalescent patients, a median about 86% of the SARS-CoV-2-reactive clones seen after vaccination appeared only after vaccination, which suggests priming specific to the vaccine. In convalescent patients, nearly all vaccine-specific clones (304 of 307) were found to be mono-reactive for SARS-CoV-2 spike rather than cross-reactive with common cold coronaviruses. An increase in the median number of SARS-CoV-2-reactive clonotypes from 20 to 25 after infection to 35 to 40 after vaccination was observed, but the change was not found to be significant.

CDR3 length: 12 amino acids, cysteine to phenylalanine. Just the 36-base CDR3 DNA is kept, in frame starting at base 1. V loses 11 bases, J loses 4 bases, and the germline ends lie 13 bases apart. Sequences MNHNS (CDR1) and SASEGT (CDR2) are obtained from the germline V gene. The treatment or condition tag for this specimen amounts to: roughly 10-day PBMC culture with coronavirus spike peptide pools or control peptides (ViraFEST assay). The ViraFEST assay was used in the study, in which antigen-specific T cells were expanded with peptide pools and expanded clonotypes were subsequently identified by TCR sequencing. The convalescent patients' positive SARS-CoV-2 PCR tests fell between March and December 2020, which was before the Alpha, Beta and Delta variants emerged in the United States. Each well held two million PBMCs cultured with 10 ug/ml peptide pools in IMDM containing around 5% human AB serum and roughly 9.3 IU/ml IL-2. Half of the culture medium was replaced with fresh IL-2-containing medium on days 3 and 7. CD4+ T cells were isolated after roughly eleven days of culture through negative selection using the EasySep CD4+ T cell isolation kit. Ficoll-Paque Plus gradient centrifugation was used to isolate PBMCs from whole blood, and the isolated PBMCs were then either used fresh or cryopreserved at -140C. In general, triplicate wells were set up for every culture condition.

Material: cultured CD4+ T cells from blood. The rearranged chain carries TRBV6-1 and TRBJ2-3, with the D gene uncertain. This receptor was identified in a human donor with COVID-19. This receptor carries the CDR3 CAVGWSADTQYF. The nucleotides read TGTGCCGTCGGCTGGTCGGCAGATACGCAGTATTTT.